These 19 T cell receptor beta chains share one sample of origin, sequenced in a study of brain T cells in children with intractable seizures. Repertoires were generated with immunoSEQ multiplex PCR, while TCRdb's copy carries only in-frame clones and drops some. The data show about 320,000 clones, 93% seen once. Time point noted: blood from clinic visit 5 months post-surgery; TSC patient then seizure free. The sequences come from peripheral blood, collected 4 to 6 months after surgery. The receptors come from a boy less than two years old with tuberous sclerosis and intractable seizures.

The chain recombines TRBV30 with TRBJ2-1, with 10 bases lining up with TRBD2. Germline CDR1 is GTSNPN and CDR2 is SVGIG (reference sequence). CDR3 size: 15 residues. V dropped 1 base and J dropped 9; count of bases not matched to a gene: 9. CDR3 bases: TGTGCCTGGAGTGGTTCTAGCGGGAGCCTCTTTGAGCAGTTCTTC. Translated: CAWSGSSGSLFEQFF.

The J gene is TRBJ2-7, the V gene TRBV5-8, with 7 nucleotides matching TRBD1. Trimming took 4 bases from V and 2 from J; bases not matched to a gene: 3. This CDR3 is built from 13 residues. The germline V gene has CDR1 SGHTS and CDR2 YDEGEE. CDR3: CASSRDSPYEQYF. CDR3 sequence (DNA): TGTGCCAGCAGCAGGGACAGCCCCTACGAGCAGTACTTC.

The chain recombines TRBV11-2 with TRBJ1-4; 9 bases match TRBD1. The CDR3 has 18 amino acids. V dropped 2 bases and J dropped 1; count of bases not matched to a gene: 8. Germline CDR1 is SGHAT and CDR2 is FQNNGV. This CDR3 is CASSLQTGGGGTNEKLFF. The CDR3 bases are TGTGCCAGCAGCTTACAAACAGGGGGCGGTGGAACTAATGAAAAACTGTTTTTT.

The CDR3 DNA reads TGCAGTGCACGGCTAAATGAGCAGTTCTTC. It translates to CSARLNEQFF. The V gene is TRBV20-1, the J gene TRBJ2-1, with D unresolved. Germline CDR1 DFQATT, CDR2 SNEGSKA (reference sequence). The CDR3 has 10 amino acids. V gave up 6 bases and J gave up 7 bases, with 7 bases separating them.

V and J are TRBV5-1 and TRBJ2-7; 8 bases are a match to TRBD1. Germline V gene lookup returns CDR1 SGHRS and CDR2 YFSETQ. V was clipped by 4 bases and J by 3 bases; unmatched bases: 9. The CDR3 has 15 amino acids. The CDR3 sequence: CASSLRTGYNYEQYF. In DNA form, the CDR3 reads TGCGCCAGCAGCCTCCGGACAGGGTATAACTACGAGCAGTACTTC.

The rearrangement uses TRBV2 and TRBJ2-5; 7 nucleotides align to TRBD1. The V gene end was trimmed by 8 bases and the J gene end by 1 base; junction bases not matched to a gene: 10. The CDR3 length is 15 residues. Per the germline V gene, CDR1 is SNHLY and CDR2 is FYNNEI. Here the CDR3 DNA reads TGTGCCAGCTGCCGATCCGGGACAGTCCAAGAGACCCAGTACTTC. This sequence encodes CASCRSGTVQETQYF.

This rearrangement joins TRBV9 to TRBJ1-1; the D is unclear. The CDR3 consists of 14 residues. V gave up 0 bases and J gave up 4 bases, with 10 bases separating them. Germline loops: CDR1 SGDLS, CDR2 YYNGEE. This CDR3 is CASSVDQFPTEAFF. The CDR3 bases are TGTGCCAGCAGCGTAGACCAGTTCCCCACTGAAGCTTTCTTT.

J is TRBJ2-5 and V is TRBV3-1 (or the pseudogene TRBV3-2); tentatively, D is TRBD1 (6 bases). Germline V CDR1 and CDR2: LGHDT, YNNKEL (reference sequence). This CDR3 region has 14 residues. Trimming shortened V by 1 base and J by 5 bases, and 11 bases separated the two germline ends. CDR3 protein: CASSQVDRAETQYF. CDR3 DNA sequence: TGTGCCAGCAGCCAAGTGGACAGAGCCGAGACCCAGTACTTC.

The count of this clone is one. This chain uses TRBV29-1 with TRBJ2-7, with TRBD1 identical over 7 bases. V lost 6 bases, J lost 0 bases, and 8 bases stayed unmatched. The CDR3 has 14 residues. The germline V gene encodes CDR1 SQVTM and CDR2 ANQGSEA. The CDR3 reads CSVLGTVSSYEQYF. The CDR3 DNA sequence: TGCAGCGTCCTGGGGACAGTTAGCTCCTACGAGCAGTACTTC.

The V gene is TRBV25-1, the J gene TRBJ1-5, with D perhaps TRBD1 (5 bases). V was pared by 6 bases and J by 2 bases, with 5 bases between. Germline V gene sequence: CDR1 MGHDK, CDR2 SYGVNS. The CDR3 is 12 amino acids. The CDR3: CASRQGNQPQHF. The CDR3 DNA reads as TGTGCCAGCAGACAGGGCAATCAGCCCCAGCATTTT.

The chain has TRBV4-2 and TRBJ1-2; D not certain. CDR1 and CDR2 from the germline V gene are LGHNA and YNFKEQ. The length of the CDR3 is 15 residues. Deletions cut 4 bases from V and 4 bases from J, with 16 bases between. CDR3 DNA: TGTGCCAGCAGCCTGAACGTTCAGCCGACCTATGGCTACACCTTC. Its protein is CASSLNVQPTYGYTF.

V is TRBV7-2 and J is TRBJ1-6; D call uncertain. Germline V gene sequence: CDR1 SGHTA, CDR2 FQGNSA. Trimming shortened V by 5 bases and J by 0 bases, and 8 bases separated the two germline ends. The CDR3 has 15 residues. The CDR3 loop is CASSPESSYNSPLHF. DNA of the CDR3: TGTGCCAGCAGCCCCGAGAGCTCCTATAATTCACCCCTCCACTTT.

The V gene is TRBV4-1, the J gene TRBJ2-1; D possibly corresponds to TRBD1 (6 bases). Germline loops: CDR1 MGHRA, CDR2 YSYEKL. Trimming took 5 bases from V and 8 from J, leaving 13 bases between them. This CDR3 has 13 residues. CDR3 bases: TGCGCCAGCAGCTACGGGACAATCGATGAGCAGTTCTTC. As protein: CASSYGTIDEQFF.

Note on this clone: The same CDR3 arises from other DNA sequences in this sample as well. V usage is TRBV6-5 and J usage is TRBJ1-5, with D hard to call. CDR3 length: 13 residues. V lost 0 bases, J lost 4 bases, and 4 bases lay in between. CDR1 and CDR2 from the germline V gene are MNHEY and SVGAGI. CDR3 sequence reads: CASSYSPNQPQHF. In DNA form, the CDR3 reads TGTGCCAGCAGTTACTCCCCGAATCAGCCCCAGCATTTT.

This clone was detected only once. The chain carries TRBV6-5 and TRBJ1-5; possible D gene TRBD1, 5 bases. Germline V gene data show CDR1 as MNHEY and CDR2 as SVGAGI. The V end lost 6 bases, the J end lost 6 bases, and 15 bases lay between the germline ends. CDR3 length: 14 amino acids. The CDR3 nucleotides are TGTGCCAGCAGCCTCCCCTCCGGGGGTCAGCCCCAGCATTTT. Its protein product is CASSLPSGGQPQHF.

The V call is TRBV12-3 or TRBV12-4, the J call TRBJ2-2; no definite D call. The CDR3 covers 13 residues. V lost 6 bases and J 0 bases, leaving 5 bases between the germline ends. The CDR3 bases are TGTGCCAGCAGCCATACGAACACCGGGGAGCTGTTTTTT. Amino acids: CASSHTNTGELFF.

The sample holds one count of this clone. The rearrangement uses TRBV3-1 (or the pseudogene TRBV3-2) and TRBJ2-7; TRBD2 is a possible D gene (5 bases). The V gene's germline CDR1 is LGHDT and CDR2 YNNKEL (reference sequence). CDR3 length: 13 residues. Trimming cost V 1 base and J 3 bases, with 7 bases left between them. The DNA of the CDR3 is TGTGCCAGCAGCCAAGTCGGGATCTACGAGCAGTACTTC. This sequence encodes CASSQVGIYEQYF.

The chain carries TRBV30 and TRBJ1-4, with a possible D match to TRBD1 (5 bases). CDR1 is GTSNPN and CDR2 is SVGIG in the germline V gene (reference sequence). Trimming cost V 0 bases and J 8 bases, with 19 bases left between them. CDR3 size: 16 residues. CDR3 in amino acids: CAWSVRERIWGEKLFF. The CDR3 bases are TGTGCCTGGAGTGTACGGGAGAGAATCTGGGGGGAAAAACTGTTTTTT.

This chain uses TRBV30 with TRBJ2-7; D gene uncertain. The germline CDR1 and CDR2 sequences are GTSNPN and SVGIG (reference sequence). V lost 5 bases and J 0 bases, leaving 11 bases between the germline ends. CDR3 length equals 13 residues. The CDR3 sequence: CAWSEVGSYEQYF. In DNA, the CDR3 is TGTGCCTGGTCCGAGGTCGGCTCCTACGAGCAGTACTTC.